Sequencing of this T cell receptor (beta chain) was carried out in a study of cytomegalovirus exposure and HLA in healthy donors. Study conclusions and caveats: CMV antigen specificity of a few CMV-associated chains was confirmed in vitro. The availability of immune exposure information extended only to CMV serostatus. TCR beta sequences reportedly predicted most subjects' HLA-A and HLA-B alleles accurately. Later analysis identified a missense DCLRE1C variant that was linked to TCR beta V- and J-gene trimming.

About this clone itself: Antigen: not known.

CDR3 length equals 12 residues. Deletions cut 3 bases from V and 7 bases from J, with 9 bases between. Germline CDR1 and CDR2: SGHDN and FVKESK. 60 Vbeta and 13 Jbeta primers were used in PCR. The data were produced by immunoSEQ multiplex PCR, yet TCRdb's version contains in-frame clones alone and is incomplete. The sample contains about 200,000 clones, approximately 80% of which appear only once. The receptor was isolated from a man aged 35-49 years in good health and CMV-seronegative. Sequencing was done on a sample of PBMCs. V usage is TRBV14 and J usage is TRBJ1-1; D is ambiguous. CDR3 sequence: CASSQGDGEAFF. The CDR3 coding sequence is TGTGCCAGCAGCCAGGGAGACGGTGAAGCTTTCTTT.